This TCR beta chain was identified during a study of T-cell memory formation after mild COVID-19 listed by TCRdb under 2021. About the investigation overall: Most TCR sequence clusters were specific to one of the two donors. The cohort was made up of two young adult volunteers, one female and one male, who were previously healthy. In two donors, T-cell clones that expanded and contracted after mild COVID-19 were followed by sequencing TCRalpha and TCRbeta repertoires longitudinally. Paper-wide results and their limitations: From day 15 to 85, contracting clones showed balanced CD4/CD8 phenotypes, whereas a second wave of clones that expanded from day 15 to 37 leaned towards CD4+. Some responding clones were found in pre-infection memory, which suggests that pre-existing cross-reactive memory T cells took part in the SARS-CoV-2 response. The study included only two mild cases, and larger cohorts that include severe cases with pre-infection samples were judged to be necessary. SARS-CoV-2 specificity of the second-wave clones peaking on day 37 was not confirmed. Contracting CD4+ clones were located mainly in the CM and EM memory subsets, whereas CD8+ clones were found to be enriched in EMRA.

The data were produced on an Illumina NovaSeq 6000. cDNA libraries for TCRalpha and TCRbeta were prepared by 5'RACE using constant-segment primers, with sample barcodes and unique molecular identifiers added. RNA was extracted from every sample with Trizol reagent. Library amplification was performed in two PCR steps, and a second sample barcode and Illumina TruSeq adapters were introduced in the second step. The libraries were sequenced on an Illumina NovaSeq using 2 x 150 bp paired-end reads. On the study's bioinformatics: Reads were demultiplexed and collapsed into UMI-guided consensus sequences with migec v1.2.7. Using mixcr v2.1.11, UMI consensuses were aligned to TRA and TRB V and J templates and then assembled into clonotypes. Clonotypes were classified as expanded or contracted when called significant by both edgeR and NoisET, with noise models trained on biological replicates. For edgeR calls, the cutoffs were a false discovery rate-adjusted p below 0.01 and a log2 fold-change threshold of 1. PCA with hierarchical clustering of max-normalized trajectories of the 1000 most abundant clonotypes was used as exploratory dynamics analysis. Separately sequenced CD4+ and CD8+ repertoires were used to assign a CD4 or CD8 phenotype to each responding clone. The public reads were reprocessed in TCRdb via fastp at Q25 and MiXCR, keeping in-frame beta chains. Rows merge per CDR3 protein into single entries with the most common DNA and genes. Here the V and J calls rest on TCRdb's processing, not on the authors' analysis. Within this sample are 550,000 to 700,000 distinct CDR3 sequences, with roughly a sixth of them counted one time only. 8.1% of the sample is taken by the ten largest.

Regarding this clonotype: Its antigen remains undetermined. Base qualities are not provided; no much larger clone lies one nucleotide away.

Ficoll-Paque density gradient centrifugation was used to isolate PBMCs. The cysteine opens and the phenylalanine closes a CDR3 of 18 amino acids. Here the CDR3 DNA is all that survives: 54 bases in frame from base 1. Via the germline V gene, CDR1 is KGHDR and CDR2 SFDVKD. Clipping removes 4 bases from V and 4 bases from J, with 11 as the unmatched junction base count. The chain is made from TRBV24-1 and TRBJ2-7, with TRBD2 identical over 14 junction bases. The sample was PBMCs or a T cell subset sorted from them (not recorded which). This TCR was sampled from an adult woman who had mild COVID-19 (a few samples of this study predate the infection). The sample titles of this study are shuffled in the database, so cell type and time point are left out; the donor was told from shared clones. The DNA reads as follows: TGTGCCACCAGTGACACAGGGACTAGCGGGAGATCCCAATACGAGCAGTACTTC. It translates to CATSDTGTSGRSQYEQYF.